This T cell receptor beta chain originates from a study of OX40 agonist ivuxolimab in advanced cancers. Study-wide context: Patients took ivuxolimab, an agonistic anti-OX40 (CD134) antibody. While on treatment, patients had intravenous ivuxolimab at 0.01 to 10 mg/kg every 2 weeks. Mean age approximately 59 years, range about 20 to 79; 82.7% male. Two cutaneous melanoma patients and one hepatocellular carcinoma patient, three in all, had partial responses.

Germline values: CDR1 SEHNR, CDR2 FQNEAQ (reference sequence). With 4 bases removed from V and 5 bases from J, the gap between germline ends came to 18 bases. The CDR3 spans 15 residues. Profiled with immunoSEQ multiplex PCR; TCRdb holds only in-frame clones, not every one. The sample records 60,000 to 75,000 clones, 91% being singletons. The TCR comes from an adult with an advanced solid tumor such as melanoma, head and neck, liver or kidney cancer. The sample in question was CD4+ or CD8+ T cells sorted from blood, obtained in a trial of the OX40 agonist ivuxolimab. This chain joins TRBV7-9 and TRBJ2-7; D is unclear. CDR3 nucleotide sequence: TGTGCCAGCAGCTCCAACCCTAGAACTCCCAACGAGCAGTACTTC. Protein: CASSSNPRTPNEQYF.